This T cell receptor beta chain was captured in a study of Tregs in tolerant kidney transplant recipients. Across the study: The nonmyeloablative bone marrow transplants came from related graft donors, with transient mixed chimerism. Regarding the study as a whole: Some patients' samples used different primers over time, so nucleotide sequences weren't comparable. Donor-specific Treg expansion exceeded global Treg expansion in tolerant patients, suggesting antigen drive.

As concerns this clone: Its antigen remains unidentified. The CDR3 end lies 3 residues beyond the end of the read and is filled in from the germline J gene.

The method was immunoSEQ multiplex PCR; TCRdb's version includes in-frame clones alone and lacks a portion of them. Its clone listing holds more than 30,000 clones. The CDR3 sequence is 13 residues long. V lost 4 bases and J 8 bases, leaving 13 bases between the germline ends. CDR1 is SGHRS and CDR2 is YFSETQ in the germline V gene. The clonotype comes from a human donor who received a combined kidney and bone marrow transplant. V gene TRBV5-1 combines with J gene TRBJ2-1; D may be TRBD2 (7 bases). The sequenced sample was CD8+ T cells from blood, obtained before the transplant. The sequenced CDR3 bases are TGCGCCAGCAGCCTTGAAGGGGGGGATGAG. Amino acids: CASSLEGGDE. The whole CDR3 protein reads CASSLEGGDEQFF.